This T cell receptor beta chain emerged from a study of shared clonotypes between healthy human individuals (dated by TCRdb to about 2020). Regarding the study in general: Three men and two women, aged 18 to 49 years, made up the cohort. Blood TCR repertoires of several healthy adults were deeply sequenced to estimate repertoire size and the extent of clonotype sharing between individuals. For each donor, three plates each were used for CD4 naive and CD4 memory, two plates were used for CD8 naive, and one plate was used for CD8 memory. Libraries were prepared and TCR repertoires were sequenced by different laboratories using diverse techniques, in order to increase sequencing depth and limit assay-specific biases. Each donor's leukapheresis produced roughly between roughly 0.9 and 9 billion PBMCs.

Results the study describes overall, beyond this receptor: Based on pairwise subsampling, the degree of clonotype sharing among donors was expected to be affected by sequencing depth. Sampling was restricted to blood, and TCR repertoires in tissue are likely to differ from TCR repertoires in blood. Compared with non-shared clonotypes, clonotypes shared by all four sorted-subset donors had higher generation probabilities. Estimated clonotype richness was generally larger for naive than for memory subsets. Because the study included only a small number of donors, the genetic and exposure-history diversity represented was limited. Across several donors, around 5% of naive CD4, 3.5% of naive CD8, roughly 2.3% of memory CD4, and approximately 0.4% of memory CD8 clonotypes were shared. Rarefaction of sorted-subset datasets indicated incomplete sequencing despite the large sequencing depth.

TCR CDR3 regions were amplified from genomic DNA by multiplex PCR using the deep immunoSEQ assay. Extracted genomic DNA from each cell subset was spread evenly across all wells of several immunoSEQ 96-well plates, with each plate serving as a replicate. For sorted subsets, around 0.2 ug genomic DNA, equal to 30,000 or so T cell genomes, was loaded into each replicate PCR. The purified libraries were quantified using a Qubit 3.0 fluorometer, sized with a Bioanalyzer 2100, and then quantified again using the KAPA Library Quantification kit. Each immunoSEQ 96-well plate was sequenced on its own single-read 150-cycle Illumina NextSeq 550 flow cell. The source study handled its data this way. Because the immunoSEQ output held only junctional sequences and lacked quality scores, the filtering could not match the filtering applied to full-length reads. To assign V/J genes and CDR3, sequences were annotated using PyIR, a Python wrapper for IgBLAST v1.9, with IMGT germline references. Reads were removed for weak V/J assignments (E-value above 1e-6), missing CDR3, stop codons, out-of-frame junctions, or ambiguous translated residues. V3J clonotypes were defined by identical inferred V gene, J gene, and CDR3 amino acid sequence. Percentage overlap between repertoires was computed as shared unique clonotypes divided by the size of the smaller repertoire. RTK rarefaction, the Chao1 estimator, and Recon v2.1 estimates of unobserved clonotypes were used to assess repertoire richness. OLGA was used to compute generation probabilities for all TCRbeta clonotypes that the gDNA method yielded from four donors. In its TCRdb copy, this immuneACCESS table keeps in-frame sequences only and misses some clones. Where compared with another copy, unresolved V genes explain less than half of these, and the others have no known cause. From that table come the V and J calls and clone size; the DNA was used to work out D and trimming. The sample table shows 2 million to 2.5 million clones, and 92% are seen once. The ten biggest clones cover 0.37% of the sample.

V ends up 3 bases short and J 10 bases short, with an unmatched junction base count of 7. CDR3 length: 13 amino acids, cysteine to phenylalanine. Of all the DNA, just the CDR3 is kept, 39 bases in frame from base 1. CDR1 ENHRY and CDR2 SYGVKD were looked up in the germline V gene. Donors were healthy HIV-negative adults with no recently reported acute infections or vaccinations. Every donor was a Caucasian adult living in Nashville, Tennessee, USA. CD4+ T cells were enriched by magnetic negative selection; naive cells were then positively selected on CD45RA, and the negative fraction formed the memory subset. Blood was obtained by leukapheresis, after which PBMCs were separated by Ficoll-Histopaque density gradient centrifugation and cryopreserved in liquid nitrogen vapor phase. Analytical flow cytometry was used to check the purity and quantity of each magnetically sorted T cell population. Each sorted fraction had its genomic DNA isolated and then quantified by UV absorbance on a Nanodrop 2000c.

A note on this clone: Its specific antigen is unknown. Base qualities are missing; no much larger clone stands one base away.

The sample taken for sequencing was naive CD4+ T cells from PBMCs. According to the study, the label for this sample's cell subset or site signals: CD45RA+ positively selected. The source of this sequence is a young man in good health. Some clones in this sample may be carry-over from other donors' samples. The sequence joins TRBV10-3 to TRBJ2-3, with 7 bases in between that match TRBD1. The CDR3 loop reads CAISEIGQVSQYF. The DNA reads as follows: TGTGCCATCAGTGAAATTGGACAGGTCTCGCAGTATTTT.